This T cell receptor (beta chain) was recorded in a study of shared clonotypes between healthy human individuals. V lost 4 bases and J lost 2; bases outside the gene matches: 9. This CDR3 contains 16 residues. Germline CDR1 reads SGHDN; CDR2 reads FVKESK. Only in-frame clones appear in the TCRdb table, and some are missing; sequencing was by immunoSEQ multiplex PCR. Here the sample spans 330,000 or so clones, around four fifths being singletons. Sequenced input: memory CD4+ T cells sorted from blood. Noted subset: CD45RA-negative fraction. This sequence joins TRBV14 and TRBJ2-3; 7 bases align to TRBD1. This receptor was taken from a man in his thirties or forties in good health. CDR3 region: CASSPSHRGHTDTQYF. The CDR3 DNA reads TGTGCCAGCAGCCCCTCCCACAGGGGACACACAGATACGCAGTATTTT.